This is a list of T cell receptor beta chains from one sample in a study of CD8+ T cells in alopecia areata. The repertoire was sequenced with immunoSEQ multiplex PCR; TCRdb's copy has only in-frame clones and lacks some. The sample shows approximately 13,000 clones, 50% to 60% of them seen only once. The sample was CD4+ Tregs sorted from blood. Receptors originate from a human donor with alopecia areata. CDR3s include the opening cysteine and the closing phenylalanine or tryptophan. A D gene is named only where the DNA matches it firmly. A clone size is listed for some rows: how often the clone was seen (once, few, many), or a class if it is expanded.

j_call d_call clone_size v_call cdr3_nt cdr3_aa
TRBJ2-2 TRBD2 few TRBV7-6 TGTGCCAGCAGCTTAGAGACTAGCGAAACCGGGGAGCTGTTTTTT CASSLETSETGELFF
TRBJ2-2 TRBD2 - TRBV27 TGTGCCAGCCGCCGGGGGCTAGCGGGGAACACCGGGGAGCTGTTTTTT CASRRGLAGNTGELFF
TRBJ2-7 TRBD1 - TRBV7-8 TGTGCCAGCAGCTCTGACAGGGGCCCTAGCTCCTACGAGCAGTACTTC CASSSDRGPSSYEQYF
TRBJ1-1 - few TRBV12-5 TGTGCTAGTGGTTTCCCTTCAGGGAAGACCACTGAAGCTTTCTTT CASGFPSGKTTEAFF
TRBJ1-5 - - TRBV6-1 TGTGCCAGCTCTCATGTTCAGCCCCAGCATTTT CASSHVQPQHF
TRBJ2-2 TRBD2 once TRBV18 TGTGCCAGCTCACCTGGGACTAGCGGAACCTCGCTCACCGGGGAGCTGTTTTTT CASSPGTSGTSLTGELFF
TRBJ2-3 TRBD2 few TRBV18 TGTGCCAGCACAGCCAGACTAGCGGGAGTCCCCACAGATACGCAGTATTTT CASTARLAGVPTDTQYF
TRBJ2-7 - - TRBV6-1 TGTGCCAGCGACAGACCCTCCTACGAGCAGTACTTC CASDRPSYEQYF
TRBJ2-7 - - TRBV7-9 TGTGCCAGCAGCTTAGCGGCTGGCCGCGCAGGGCAGTACTTC CASSLAAGRAGQYF
TRBJ1-2 - - TRBV18 TGTGCCAGCTCACCTGGTAGGCAGAACTATGGCTACACCTTC CASSPGRQNYGYTF
TRBJ2-7 TRBD1 few TRBV7-9 TGTGCCAGCAGCCGGGGACAGGGGGGCTACGAGCAGTACTTC CASSRGQGGYEQYF
TRBJ2-3 - - TRBV7-8 TGTGCCAGCAGCTTATACATATCGGCGTCGTCTGGCACAGATACGCAGTATTTT CASSLYISASSGTDTQYF
TRBJ2-2 - few TRBV14 TGTGCCAGCAGCCAAGAGCTAGGGAAGCTGTTTTTT CASSQELGKLFF
TRBJ1-1 - - TRBV11-1 TGTGCCAGCAGCTGGGGACTCCGGCAGGGGCAGGCGAACACTGAAGCTTTCTTT CASSWGLRQGQANTEAFF
TRBJ2-7 - - TRBV5-1 TGCGCCAGCAGCAACACCCAGGTGCTCTCCTACGAGCAGTACTTC CASSNTQVLSYEQYF
TRBJ2-5 - - TRBV5-4 TGTGCCAGCAGCTTAGTGCAGGGGTTGGGCGAGACCCAGTACTTC CASSLVQGLGETQYF
TRBJ1-5 - - TRBV2 TGTGCCAGCAGTGAGTTAGGGGACGGATTTCGGCCCCAGCATTTT CASSELGDGFRPQHF
TRBJ2-1 TRBD2 few TRBV6-6 TGTGCCAGCAGCCAGCGGGAGGGGGGGACTGAGCAGTTCTTC CASSQREGGTEQFF
TRBJ2-7 TRBD2 - TRBV11-2 TGTGCCAGCAGCGATTCGGCGGGAGGTCTAGGAGAGCAGTACTTC CASSDSAGGLGEQYF
TRBJ2-1 TRBD1 - TRBV5-1 TGCGCCACCAACCTAGGACAGGGAATAAATGAGCAGTTCTTC CATNLGQGINEQFF
TRBJ1-2 - - TRBV5-4 TGTGCCAGCAAGATATGCATACCAGGAAAGACCTATGGCTACACCTTC CASKICIPGKTYGYTF
TRBJ2-3 - - TRBV5-6 TGTGCCAGCAGCTTGGGGGCTAACACAGATACGCAGTATTTT CASSLGANTDTQYF
TRBJ1-5 - - TRBV28 TGTGCCAGCAGTTTAAGAGGGGACAATCAGCCCCAGCATTTT CASSLRGDNQPQHF
TRBJ2-7 - - TRBV23-1 TGCGCCAGCACCCGTCTCTATATTAGCTCCTACGAGCAGTACTTC CASTRLYISSYEQYF
TRBJ2-7 TRBD1 once TRBV6-9 TGTGCCAGCAACAGGACAGGGGTAGGGTCCTACGAGCAGTACTTC CASNRTGVGSYEQYF
TRBJ2-7 - - TRBV6-5 TGTGCCAGCAGTTCACTGGCGGCAACCTACGAGCAGTACTTC CASSSLAATYEQYF
TRBJ1-1 TRBD1 - TRBV2 TGTGCCAGCAGTGTAGGGACAGCGGAGGCTTTCTTT CASSVGTAEAFF
TRBJ2-5 TRBD2 - TRBV29-1 TGCAGCGTTGTGGGTCGGGTTGCGGGAGGGCCTCACCAGACCCAGTACTTC CSVVGRVAGGPHQTQYF